This T cell receptor (beta chain) was retrieved from a study of cytomegalovirus exposure and HLA in healthy donors. In the study overall: In an early release, HLA-typed donors contributed 77 million or so unique TCR sequences. Of several hundred genotyped donors, 81% grouped in the Caucasian-associated ancestry cluster. General study points: Some V segments, including TRBV6-2 and TRBV6-3, were excluded as indistinguishable. For most TCR beta V segments, an earlier analysis put the productive rate at about 90% or about 30% of the time.

Both 60 Vbeta primers and 13 Jbeta primers went into the PCR. Libraries were prepared by immunoSEQ multiplex PCR; TCRdb keeps only in-frame clonotypes and omits some of them. The sample lists more than 110,000 clones, approximately 70% occurring once. Germline V gene data show CDR1 as MNHEY and CDR2 as SMNVEV (reference sequence). This CDR3 contains 13 residues. Between the trimmed V and J ends, which lost 5 bases and 3 bases, there was a span of 10 bases. A word on this clone: The target antigen is unknown.

This clonotype originated in a woman aged 40 to 49 in good health and CMV-seronegative. This chain uses TRBV27 with TRBJ2-5; tentatively, D is TRBD1 (5 bases). The source material was PBMCs. The CDR3 DNA reads as TGTGCCAGCAGTCGCCAGGGTGAAGAGACCCAGTACTTC. Translated, it gives CASSRQGEETQYF.